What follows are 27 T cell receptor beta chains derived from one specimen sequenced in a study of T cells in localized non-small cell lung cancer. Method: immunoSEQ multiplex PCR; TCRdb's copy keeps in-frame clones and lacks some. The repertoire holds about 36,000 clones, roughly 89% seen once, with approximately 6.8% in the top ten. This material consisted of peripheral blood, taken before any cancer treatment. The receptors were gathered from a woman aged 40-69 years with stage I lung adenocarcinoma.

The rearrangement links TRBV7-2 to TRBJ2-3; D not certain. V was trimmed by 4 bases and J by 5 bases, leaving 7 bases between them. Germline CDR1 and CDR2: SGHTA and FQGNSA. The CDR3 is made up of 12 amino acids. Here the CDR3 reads CASSSAQDTQYF. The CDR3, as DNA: TGTGCCAGCAGCTCCGCCCAAGATACGCAGTATTTT.

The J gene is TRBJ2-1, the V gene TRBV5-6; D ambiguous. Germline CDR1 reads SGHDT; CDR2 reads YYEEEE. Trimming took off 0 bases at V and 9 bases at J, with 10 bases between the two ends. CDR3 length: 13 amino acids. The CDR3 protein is CASSLVERGEQFF. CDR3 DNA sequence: TGTGCCAGCAGCTTGGTGGAACGAGGTGAGCAGTTCTTC.

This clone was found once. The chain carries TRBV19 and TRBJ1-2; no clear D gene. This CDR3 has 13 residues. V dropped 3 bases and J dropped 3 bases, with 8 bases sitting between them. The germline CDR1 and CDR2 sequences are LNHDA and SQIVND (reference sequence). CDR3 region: CASSIRADYGYTF. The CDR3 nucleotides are TGTGCCAGTAGTATCCGGGCGGACTATGGCTACACCTTC.

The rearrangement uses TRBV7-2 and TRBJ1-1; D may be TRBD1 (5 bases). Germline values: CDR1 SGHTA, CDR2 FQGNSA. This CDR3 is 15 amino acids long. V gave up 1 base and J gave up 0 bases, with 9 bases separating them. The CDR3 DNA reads TGTGCCAGCAGCTTAGTGGGACGGATGAACACTGAAGCTTTCTTT. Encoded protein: CASSLVGRMNTEAFF.

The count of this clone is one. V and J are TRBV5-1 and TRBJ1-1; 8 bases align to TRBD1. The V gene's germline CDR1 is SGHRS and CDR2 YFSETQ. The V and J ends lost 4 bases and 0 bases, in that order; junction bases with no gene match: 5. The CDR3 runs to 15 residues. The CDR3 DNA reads TGCGCCAGCAGCATTACAGGGGGTATGAACACTGAAGCTTTCTTT. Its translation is CASSITGGMNTEAFF.

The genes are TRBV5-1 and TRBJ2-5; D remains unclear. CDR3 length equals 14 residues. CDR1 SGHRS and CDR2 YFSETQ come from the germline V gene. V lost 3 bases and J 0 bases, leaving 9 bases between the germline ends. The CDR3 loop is CASSWGNNQETQYF. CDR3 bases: TGCGCCAGCAGCTGGGGAAATAACCAAGAGACCCAGTACTTC. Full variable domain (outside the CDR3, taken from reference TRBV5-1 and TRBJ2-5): KAGVTQTPRYLIKTRGQQVTLSCSPISGHRSVSWYQQTPGQGLQFLFEYFSETQRNKGNFPGRFSGRQFSNSRSEMNVSTLELGDSALYLCASSWGNNQETQYFGPGTRLLVL.

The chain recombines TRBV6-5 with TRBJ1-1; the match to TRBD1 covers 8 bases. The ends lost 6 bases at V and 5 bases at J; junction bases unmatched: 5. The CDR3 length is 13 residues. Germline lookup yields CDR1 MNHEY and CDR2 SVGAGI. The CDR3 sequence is CASSRGRRTEAFF. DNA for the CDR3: TGTGCCAGCAGCAGGGGGCGCAGGACTGAAGCTTTCTTT.

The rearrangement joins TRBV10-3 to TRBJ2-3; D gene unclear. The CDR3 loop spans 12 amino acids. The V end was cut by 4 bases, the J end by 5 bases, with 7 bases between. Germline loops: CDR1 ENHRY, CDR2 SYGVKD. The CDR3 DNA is TGTGCCATCAGTGGGGGTGGAGATACGCAGTATTTT. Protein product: CAISGGGDTQYF.

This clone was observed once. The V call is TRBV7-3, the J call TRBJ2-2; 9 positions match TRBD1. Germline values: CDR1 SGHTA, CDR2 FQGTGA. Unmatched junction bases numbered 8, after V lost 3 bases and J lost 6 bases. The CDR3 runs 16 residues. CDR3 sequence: CASSFTGQGGAGELFF. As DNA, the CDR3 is TGTGCCAGCAGCTTCACGGGACAGGGCGGCGCCGGGGAGCTGTTTTTT.

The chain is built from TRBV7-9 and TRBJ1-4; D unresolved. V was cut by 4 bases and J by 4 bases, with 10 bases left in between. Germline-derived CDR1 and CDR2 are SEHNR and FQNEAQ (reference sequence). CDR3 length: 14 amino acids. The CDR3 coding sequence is TGTGCCAGCAGCTCGCGGACGGTTAATGAAAAACTGTTTTTT. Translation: CASSSRTVNEKLFF.

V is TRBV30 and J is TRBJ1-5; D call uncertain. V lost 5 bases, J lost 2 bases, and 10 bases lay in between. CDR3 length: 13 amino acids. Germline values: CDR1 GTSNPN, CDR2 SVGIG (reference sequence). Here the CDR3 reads CAWGSNGNQPQHF. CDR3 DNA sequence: TGTGCCTGGGGATCTAACGGCAATCAGCCCCAGCATTTT.

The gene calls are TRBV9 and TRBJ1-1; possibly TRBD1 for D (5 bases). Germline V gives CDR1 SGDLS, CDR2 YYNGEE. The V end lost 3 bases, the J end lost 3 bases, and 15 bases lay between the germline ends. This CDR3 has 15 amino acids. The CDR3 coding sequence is TGTGCCAGCAGCGACCTCACCCGGGGACACACTGAAGCTTTCTTT. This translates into CASSDLTRGHTEAFF.

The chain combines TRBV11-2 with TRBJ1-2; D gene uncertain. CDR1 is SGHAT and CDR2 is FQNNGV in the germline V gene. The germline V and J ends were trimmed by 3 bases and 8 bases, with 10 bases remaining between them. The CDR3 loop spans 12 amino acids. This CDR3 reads CASSFNFRGYTF. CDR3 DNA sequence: TGTGCCAGCAGCTTCAACTTCAGGGGCTACACCTTC. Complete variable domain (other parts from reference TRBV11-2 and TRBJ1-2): EAGVAQSPRYKIIEKRQSVAFWCNPISGHATLYWYQQILGQGPKLLIQFQNNGVVDDSQLPKDRFSAERLKGVDSTLKIQPAKLEDSAVYLCASSFNFRGYTFGSGTRLTVV.

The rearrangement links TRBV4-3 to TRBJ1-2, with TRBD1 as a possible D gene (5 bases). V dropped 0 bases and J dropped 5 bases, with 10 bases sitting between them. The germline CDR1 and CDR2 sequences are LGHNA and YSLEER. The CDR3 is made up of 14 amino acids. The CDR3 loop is CASSQDARAYGYTF. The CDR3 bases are TGCGCCAGCAGCCAAGACGCCAGGGCATATGGCTACACCTTC.

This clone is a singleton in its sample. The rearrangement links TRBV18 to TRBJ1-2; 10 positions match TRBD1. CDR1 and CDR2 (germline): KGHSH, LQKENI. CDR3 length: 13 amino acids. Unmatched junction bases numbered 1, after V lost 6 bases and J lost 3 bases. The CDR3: CASSGTGDYGYTF. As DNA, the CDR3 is TGTGCCAGCTCCGGGACAGGGGACTATGGCTACACCTTC.

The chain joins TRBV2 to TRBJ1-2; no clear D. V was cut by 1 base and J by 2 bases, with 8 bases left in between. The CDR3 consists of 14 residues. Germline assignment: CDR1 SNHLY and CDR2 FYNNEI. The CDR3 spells CASSEDGENYGYTF. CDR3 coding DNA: TGTGCCAGCAGTGAAGACGGGGAGAACTATGGCTACACCTTC.

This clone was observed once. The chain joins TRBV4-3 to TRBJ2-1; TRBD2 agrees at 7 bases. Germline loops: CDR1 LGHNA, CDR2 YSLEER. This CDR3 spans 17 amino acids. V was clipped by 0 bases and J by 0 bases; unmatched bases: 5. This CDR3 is CASSQDLGGSSYNEQFF. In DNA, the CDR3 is TGCGCCAGCAGCCAAGATCTAGGCGGGAGCTCCTACAATGAGCAGTTCTTC.

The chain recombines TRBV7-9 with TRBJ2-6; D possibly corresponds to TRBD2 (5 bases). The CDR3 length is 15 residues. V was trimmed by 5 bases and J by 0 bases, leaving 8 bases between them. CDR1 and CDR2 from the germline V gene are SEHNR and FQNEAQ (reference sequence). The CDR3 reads CASSPAGSGANVLTF. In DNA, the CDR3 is TGTGCCAGCAGCCCTGCGGGCTCTGGGGCCAACGTCCTGACTTTC.

The CDR3 DNA is TGCGCCAGCAGCAAGGAACCCTCCGGGGAGCTGTTTTTT. Protein product: CASSKEPSGELFF. The chain employs TRBV5-1 and TRBJ2-2; no firm D call. Trimming pared 4 bases from V and 6 bases from J, leaving 10 bases between. Germline V gene data show CDR1 as SGHRS and CDR2 as YFSETQ. The CDR3 has 13 amino acids.

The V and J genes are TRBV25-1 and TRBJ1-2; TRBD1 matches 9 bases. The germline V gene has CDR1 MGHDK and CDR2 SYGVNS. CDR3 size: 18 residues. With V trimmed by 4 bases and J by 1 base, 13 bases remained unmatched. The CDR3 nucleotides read TGTGCCAGCAGTGGAATTTCCGGGACAGGGCGTCTTAACTATGGCTACACCTTC. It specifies CASSGISGTGRLNYGYTF.

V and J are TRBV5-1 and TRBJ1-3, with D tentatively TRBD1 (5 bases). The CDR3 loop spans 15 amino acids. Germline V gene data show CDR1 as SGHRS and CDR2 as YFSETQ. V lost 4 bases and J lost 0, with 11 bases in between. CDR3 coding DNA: TGCGCCAGCAGCCCGCGAGGGGACTCTGGAAACACCATATATTTT. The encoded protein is CASSPRGDSGNTIYF.

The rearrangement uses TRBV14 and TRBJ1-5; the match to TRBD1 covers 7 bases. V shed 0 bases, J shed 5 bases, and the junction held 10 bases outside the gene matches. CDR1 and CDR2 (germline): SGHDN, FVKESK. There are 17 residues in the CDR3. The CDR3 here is CASSQEGTQGGDQPQHF. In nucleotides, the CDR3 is TGTGCCAGCAGCCAAGAGGGGACGCAGGGGGGAGATCAGCCCCAGCATTTT. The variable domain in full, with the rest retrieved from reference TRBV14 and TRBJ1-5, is EAGVTQFPSHSVIEKGQTVTLRCDPISGHDNLYWYRRVMGKEIKFLLHFVKESKQDESGMPNNRFLAERTGGTYSTLKVQPAELEDSGVYFCASSQEGTQGGDQPQHFGDGTRLSIL.

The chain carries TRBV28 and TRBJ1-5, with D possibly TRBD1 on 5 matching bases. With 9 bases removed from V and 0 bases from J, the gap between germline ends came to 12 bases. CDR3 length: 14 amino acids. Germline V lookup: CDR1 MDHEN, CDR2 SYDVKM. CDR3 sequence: CASSGTYSNQPQHF. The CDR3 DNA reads TGTGCCAGTTCAGGGACTTATAGCAATCAGCCCCAGCATTTT.

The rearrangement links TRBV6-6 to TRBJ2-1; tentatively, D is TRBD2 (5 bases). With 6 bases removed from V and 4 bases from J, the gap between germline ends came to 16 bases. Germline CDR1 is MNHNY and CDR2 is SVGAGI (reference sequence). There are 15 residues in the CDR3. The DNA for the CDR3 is TGTGCCAGCAGCACCTCGACGAGCGGATACAATGAGCAGTTCTTC. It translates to CASSTSTSGYNEQFF.

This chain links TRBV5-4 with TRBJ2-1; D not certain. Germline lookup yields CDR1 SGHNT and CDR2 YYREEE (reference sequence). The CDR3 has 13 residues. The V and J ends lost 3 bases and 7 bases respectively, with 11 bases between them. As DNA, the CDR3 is TGTGCCAGCAGCTCGCAGACTCGTAATGAGCAGTTCTTC. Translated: CASSSQTRNEQFF.

CDR3 amino acids: CASRGQGTGELFF. Written as DNA, the CDR3 is TGTGCCAGCAGGGGCCAAGGGACCGGGGAGCTGTTTTTT. This chain links TRBV7-9 with TRBJ2-2; D gene unclear. The CDR3 sequence is 13 residues long. CDR1 is SEHNR, CDR2 FQNEAQ, per germline (reference sequence). Trimming stripped 6 bases from V and 5 bases from J, with 10 bases between.

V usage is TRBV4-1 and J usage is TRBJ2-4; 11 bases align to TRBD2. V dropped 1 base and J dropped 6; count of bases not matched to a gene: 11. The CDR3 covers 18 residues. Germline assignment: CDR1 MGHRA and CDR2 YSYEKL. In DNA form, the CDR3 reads TGCGCCAGCAGCCAAGCGGAGGTCGGTAGCGGGGGGGCAAACATTCAGTACTTC. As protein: CASSQAEVGSGGANIQYF.